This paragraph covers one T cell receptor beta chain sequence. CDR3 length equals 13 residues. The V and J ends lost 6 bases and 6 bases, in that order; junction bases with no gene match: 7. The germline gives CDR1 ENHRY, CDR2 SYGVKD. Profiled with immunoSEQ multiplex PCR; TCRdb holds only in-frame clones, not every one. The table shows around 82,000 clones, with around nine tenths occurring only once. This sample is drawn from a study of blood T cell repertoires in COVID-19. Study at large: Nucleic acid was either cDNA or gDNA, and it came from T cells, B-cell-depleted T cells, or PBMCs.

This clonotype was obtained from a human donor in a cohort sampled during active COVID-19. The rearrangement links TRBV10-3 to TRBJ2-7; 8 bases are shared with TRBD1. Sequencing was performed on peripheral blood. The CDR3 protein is CAIRTGQASEQYF. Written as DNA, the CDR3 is TGTGCCATCAGAACGGGACAGGCGTCCGAGCAGTACTTC.